This T cell receptor (beta chain) was recovered during a study of shared clonotypes between healthy human individuals. Study-wide context: Donors had three CD4 naive, three CD4 memory, two CD8 naive and one CD8 memory plate apiece. Study-wide results and limits: Naive subsets usually exceeded memory subsets in estimated richness.

In the naive CD8 group, cells lacked CD45RO and were positively selected for CCR7, so terminally differentiated effector memory CD45RA+ cells were left out. Details on this clone: The antigen is not known.

The CDR3 length is 14 residues. Germline-derived CDR1 and CDR2 are SQVTM and ANQGSEA. Original handling: ImmunoSEQ only sent back junction sequences with no quality scores, so filtering was done differently. TCRdb keeps only in-frame clones here, not all; method: immunoSEQ multiplex PCR. V and J calls and clone size are copied from that table; D and trimming were computed from the DNA. The sample yields about 2.1 million clones, more than 85% seen once. The clonotype originates from a man aged 18-30 years in good health. Some clones in this sample may be carry-over from other donors' samples. The rearrangement links TRBV29-1 to TRBJ2-5; 11 nucleotides align to TRBD1. TRBJ2-7 explains the end of the DNA better; the J call may be wrong. Sequencing was carried out using naive CD8+ T cells from PBMCs. CDR3 amino acids: CSVAGDRGTYEQYF. The DNA of the CDR3 is TGCAGCGTCGCGGGGGACAGGGGGACCTACGAGCAGTACTTC.